This TCR beta chain emerged from a study of T cell repertoires in cytomegalovirus infection. The overall study: Public TCR beta signatures indicated both CMV infection and matching HLA type.

General study results and limits: Dominant in the ex vivo response were TCR beta clonotypes restricted by HLA-C and specific for CMV. Totalled public TCR beta family frequency picked out people who carried CMV plus the relevant HLA.

Notes on this clonotype: What it binds is unknown.

TCRdb re-analysed the reads in MiXCR, keeping a single row per CDR3 protein. The data contain about 740,000 distinct CDR3 sequences, 35% to 45% of them seen just once; the ten biggest clones take up 2.5% to 3.5%. Trimming stripped 10 bases from V and 2 bases from J, with 11 bases between. Germline V gene data show CDR1 as SNHLY and CDR2 as FYNNEI. The CDR3 totals 12 residues. This TCR came from a human donor in good health (CMV status not recorded). Some clones in this sample may be carry-over from other donors' samples. Sample: PBMCs. The J gene is TRBJ1-1, the V gene TRBV2; D may be TRBD1 (6 bases). The CDR3 DNA sequence: TGTGCCAACTTACAGGGAAACACTGAAGCTTTCTTT. Protein: CANLQGNTEAFF. The full variable domain, rest sourced from reference TRBV2 and TRBJ1-1, is EPEVTQTPSHQVTQMGQEVILRCVPISNHLYFYWYRQILGQKVEFLVSFYNNEISEKSEIFDDQFSVERPDGSNFTLKIRSTKLEDSAMYFCANLQGNTEAFFGQGTRLTVV.